These 10 T cell receptor beta chains were sequenced from one sample in a study of early T cells in non-severe SARS-CoV-2 infection. Using its own MiXCR run on the 5' RACE reads, TCRdb lists one record per CDR3 protein. The table has 120,000 or so distinct CDR3 sequences, around 12% seen once. Sequencing was performed on whole blood, taken at baseline. Every receptor here comes from an adult who was a healthcare worker with PCR-confirmed SARS-CoV-2 infection or an uninfected control (not recorded which).

This clonotype occurred a few times. The rearrangement links TRBV28 to TRBJ2-2; TRBD2 matches 7 bases. The CDR3 length is 16 residues. Germline V gene lookup returns CDR1 MDHEN and CDR2 SYDVKM. V was pared by 5 bases and J by 0 bases, with 6 bases of the junction left unmatched. The CDR3 here is CASSPQTSPNTGELFF. CDR3 coding DNA: TGTGCCAGCAGTCCCCAGACTAGCCCGAACACCGGGGAGCTGTTTTTT.

This clonotype was counted between two and nine times. The chain links TRBV7-9 to TRBJ1-3; D is undetermined. V was shortened by 8 bases and J by 2 bases, with 7 bases between the two germline ends. CDR1 and CDR2 from the germline V gene are SEHNR and FQNEAQ (reference sequence). This CDR3 comprises 12 residues. The CDR3 protein is CASAGAGNTIYF. CDR3 nucleotides: TGTGCCAGCGCTGGGGCTGGAAACACCATATATTTT.

V usage is TRBV5-1 and J usage is TRBJ1-4, with 10 bases that match TRBD1. The CDR3 extends over 14 amino acids. The ends lost 4 bases at V and 7 bases at J; junction bases unmatched: 4. CDR1 and CDR2 (germline): SGHRS, YFSETQ. CDR3 nucleotide sequence: TGCGCCAGCAGCCTGACAGGGGGCTTTGAAAAACTGTTTTTT. Translated, it gives CASSLTGGFEKLFF.

This clonotype was picked up a small number of times. The chain employs TRBV11-2 and TRBJ2-5; D possibly uses TRBD1 or TRBD2 (5 bases each). Germline values: CDR1 SGHAT, CDR2 FQNNGV. The CDR3 has 15 residues. The ends were cut back, 2 bases at V and 1 base at J, with 11 bases in the middle. The chain's CDR3 is CASSLLAGSQETQYF. CDR3 coding DNA: TGTGCCAGCAGCTTACTTGCAGGGAGCCAAGAGACCCAGTACTTC.

This clonotype was detected a few times. This rearrangement joins TRBV9 to TRBJ1-1, with TRBD1 as a possible D gene (6 bases). The CDR3 sequence is 13 residues long. V lost 4 bases and J 4 bases, leaving 11 bases between the germline ends. Germline V gene lookup returns CDR1 SGDLS and CDR2 YYNGEE. CDR3 DNA: TGTGCCAGCAGCAGACAGGTCGGCACTGAAGCTTTCTTT. Translation gives CASSRQVGTEAFF.

This clonotype has more than one count but fewer than ten. CDR3: CASSLRLAGSYEQYF. The CDR3 DNA follows: TGTGCCAGCAGCCTGAGACTAGCAGGATCCTACGAGCAGTACTTC. The chain uses TRBV3-1 and TRBJ2-7, with TRBD2 matching over 7 bases. Germline assignment: CDR1 LGHDT and CDR2 YNNKEL (reference sequence). The CDR3 consists of 15 residues. V shed 4 bases and J 1 base; nucleotides not matched to a gene: 7.

The V and J genes are TRBV10-3 and TRBJ2-7; D unclear. From germline, CDR1 is ENHRY and CDR2 SYGVKD. V lost 6 bases and J 0 bases, leaving 9 bases between the germline ends. The CDR3 sequence is 13 residues long. CDR3 DNA sequence: TGTGCCATCAGACGCAGTGCCTCCTACGAGCAGTACTTC. It specifies CAIRRSASYEQYF.

This clonotype was counted between two and nine times. This chain links TRBV7-3 with TRBJ2-1; a possible D gene is TRBD2 (6 bases). The CDR3 has 15 amino acids. The V and J ends lost 5 bases and 6 bases respectively, with 17 bases between them. Germline CDR1 SGHTA, CDR2 FQGTGA. The CDR3 loop reads CASSLAGGIFNEQFF. The DNA for the CDR3 is TGTGCCAGCAGCCTGGCTGGAGGGATCTTCAATGAGCAGTTCTTC.

The chain links TRBV5-1 to TRBJ2-1; D remains ambiguous. Trimming stripped 0 bases from V and 5 bases from J, with 9 bases between. The CDR3 covers 14 residues. CDR1 and CDR2 (germline): SGHRS, YFSETQ. The CDR3 DNA is TGCGCCAGCAGCTTGGTTACAGAAAACAATGAGCAGTTCTTC. It yields the protein CASSLVTENNEQFF.

This clonotype has a handful of counts. The J gene is TRBJ1-2, the V gene TRBV5-1; D gene uncertain. Trimming stripped 2 bases from V and 7 bases from J, with 12 bases between. CDR1 and CDR2 (germline): SGHRS, YFSETQ. The CDR3 runs to 13 residues. CDR3 DNA sequence: TGCGCCAGCAGCTTCTCCCAGGATAGTGGCTACACCTTC. Protein product: CASSFSQDSGYTF. Full variable domain (remainder filled in from reference TRBV5-1 and TRBJ1-2): KAGVTQTPRYLIKTRGQQVTLSCSPISGHRSVSWYQQTPGQGLQFLFEYFSETQRNKGNFPGRFSGRQFSNSRSEMNVSTLELGDSALYLCASSFSQDSGYTFGSGTRLTVV.